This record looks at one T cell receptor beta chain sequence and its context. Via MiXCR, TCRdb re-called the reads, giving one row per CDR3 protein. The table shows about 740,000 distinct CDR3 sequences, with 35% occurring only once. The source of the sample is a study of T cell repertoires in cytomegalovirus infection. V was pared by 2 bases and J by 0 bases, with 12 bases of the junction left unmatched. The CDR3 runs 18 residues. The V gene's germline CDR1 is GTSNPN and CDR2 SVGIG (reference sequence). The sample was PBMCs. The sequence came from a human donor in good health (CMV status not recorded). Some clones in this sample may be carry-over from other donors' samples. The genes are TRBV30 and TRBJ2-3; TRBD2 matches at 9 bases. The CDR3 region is CAWSPLSGGPLSTDTQYF. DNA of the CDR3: TGTGCCTGGAGTCCCCTCAGCGGGGGGCCTTTGAGCACAGATACGCAGTATTTT.